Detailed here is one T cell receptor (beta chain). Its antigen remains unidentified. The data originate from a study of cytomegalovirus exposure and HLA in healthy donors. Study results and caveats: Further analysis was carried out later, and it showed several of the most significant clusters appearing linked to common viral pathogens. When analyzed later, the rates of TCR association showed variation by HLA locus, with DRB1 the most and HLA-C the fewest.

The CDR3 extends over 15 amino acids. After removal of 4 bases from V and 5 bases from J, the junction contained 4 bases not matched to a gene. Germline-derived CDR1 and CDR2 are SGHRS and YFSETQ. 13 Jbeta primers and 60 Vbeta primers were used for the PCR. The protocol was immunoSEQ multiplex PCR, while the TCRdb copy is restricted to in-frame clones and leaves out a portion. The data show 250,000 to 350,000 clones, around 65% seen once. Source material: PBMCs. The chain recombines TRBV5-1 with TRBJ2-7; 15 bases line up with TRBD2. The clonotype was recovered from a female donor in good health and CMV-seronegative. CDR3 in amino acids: CASSPWTSGRDEQYF. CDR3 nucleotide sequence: TGCGCCAGCAGCCCGTGGACTAGCGGGAGGGACGAGCAGTACTTC.